These 7 T cell receptor beta chains share one sample of origin, sequenced in a study of T-cell reconstitution after alpha-beta-depleted transplantation in children. Unique molecular identifiers were incorporated when the TCRbeta library was constructed. MiXCR was run by TCRdb on the PCR reads, yielding one entry per CDR3 protein. Here the sample spans about a million distinct CDR3 sequences, less than 30% being singletons. The source material was PBMCs, mostly from graft donor cells, sampled 360 days after TCRalphabeta/CD19-depleted stem cell transplant. These receptor sequences come from a boy in the first two years of life who had a stem cell transplant for SCID, so the T cells may come from the graft donor.

Only one count was recorded for this clonotype. The chain links TRBV3-1 to TRBJ2-5; D gene unclear. The V end was cut by 0 bases, the J end by 0 bases, with 8 bases between. Germline-derived CDR1 and CDR2 are LGHDT and YNNKEL (reference sequence). The CDR3 is 15 residues long. The CDR3 is CASSQEEWDQETQYF. As DNA, the CDR3 is TGTGCCAGCAGCCAAGAGGAGTGGGACCAAGAGACCCAGTACTTC.

This chain joins TRBV5-8 and TRBJ1-4; D gene ambiguous. CDR1 is SGHTS and CDR2 is YDEGEE in the germline V gene. V lost 0 bases to trimming and J lost 8 bases, with 14 bases between them. This CDR3 region has 15 residues. The CDR3 loop is CASSLGNRFGEKLFF. CDR3 nucleotides: TGTGCCAGCAGCTTGGGGAACCGGTTCGGCGAAAAACTGTTTTTT.

The chain joins TRBV7-8 to TRBJ2-2; D gene ambiguous. Deletions cut 5 bases from V and 7 bases from J, with 11 bases between. CDR1 is SGHVS, CDR2 FQNEAQ, per germline. The CDR3 loop spans 13 amino acids. In DNA form, the CDR3 reads TGTGCCAGCAGCCCCCAGGTTGGCGGGGAGCTGTTTTTT. Protein sequence: CASSPQVGGELFF.

The chain joins TRBV7-2 to TRBJ2-1, with 10 bases lining up with TRBD2. V was clipped by 3 bases and J by 2 bases; unmatched bases: 4. Germline V lookup: CDR1 SGHTA, CDR2 FQGNSA. This CDR3 has 16 residues. CDR3 sequence: CASSLASGSPYNEQFF. The CDR3 coding sequence is TGTGCCAGCAGCTTGGCTAGCGGGAGCCCCTACAATGAGCAGTTCTTC.

This clonotype appeared many times. The germline gene is not matched at one end of the junction; a read error may be the cause. The chain couples TRBV12-3 or TRBV12-4 to TRBJ2-3, with D possibly called TRBD1 or TRBD2 (5 bases each). This CDR3 is built from 11 residues. The CDR3: CASSLRGTQYF. In DNA, the CDR3 is TGCGCCAGCAGTTTGAGGGGTACGCAGTATTTT.

The chain has TRBV4-1 and TRBJ2-5; D not resolved. The CDR3 consists of 16 residues. CDR1 is MGHRA and CDR2 is YSYEKL in the germline V gene. The V gene lost 1 base and the J gene lost 3 bases, with 15 bases spanning the gap. CDR3 nucleotide sequence: TGCGCCAGCAGCCAAGTGGGCCCAGCAGAGAAAGAGACCCAGTACTTC. It is translated as CASSQVGPAEKETQYF.

The rearrangement uses TRBV24-1 and TRBJ2-7; TRBD2 might be the D (5 bases). The CDR3 is 14 amino acids. Germline V gene sequence: CDR1 KGHDR, CDR2 SFDVKD. Trimming took 11 bases from V and 2 from J, leaving 18 bases between them. CDR3 loop: CAISEGGSAYEQYF. CDR3 DNA sequence: TGTGCCATTTCCGAGGGCGGCTCAGCCTACGAGCAGTACTTC.